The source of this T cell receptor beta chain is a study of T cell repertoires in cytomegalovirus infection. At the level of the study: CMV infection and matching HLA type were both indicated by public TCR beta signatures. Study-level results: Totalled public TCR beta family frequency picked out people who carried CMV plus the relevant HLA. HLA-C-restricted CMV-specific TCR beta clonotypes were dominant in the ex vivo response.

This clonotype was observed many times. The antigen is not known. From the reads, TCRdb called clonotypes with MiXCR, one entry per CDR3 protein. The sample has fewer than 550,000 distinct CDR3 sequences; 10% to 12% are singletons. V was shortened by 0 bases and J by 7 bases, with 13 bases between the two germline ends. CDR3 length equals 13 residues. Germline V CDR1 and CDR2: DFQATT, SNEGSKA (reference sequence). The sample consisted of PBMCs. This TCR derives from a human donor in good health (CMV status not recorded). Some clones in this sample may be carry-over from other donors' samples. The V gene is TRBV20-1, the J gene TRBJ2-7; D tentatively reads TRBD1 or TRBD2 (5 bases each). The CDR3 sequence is CSARDARDLEQYF. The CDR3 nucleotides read TGCAGTGCTAGAGATGCCAGGGACCTGGAGCAGTACTTC.